This passage covers 27 T cell receptor beta chains from one sample sequenced in a study of graft-versus-host responses after intestinal transplantation. No antigen has been assigned to these receptors. Produced via immunoSEQ multiplex PCR; TCRdb's table is partial and in-frame only. The sample has about 73,000 clones, around 91% seen once; the top ten hold approximately 4.1%. The source was unstimulated CD8+ T cells sorted from spleen or lymph node cells, collected before transplant. These receptors originate from a human donor who was the organ donor for an intestinal transplant.

The V and J genes are TRBV2 and TRBJ2-1; 9 nucleotides line up with TRBD1. Germline-derived CDR1 and CDR2 are SNHLY and FYNNEI. V shed 6 bases, J shed 8 bases, and the junction held 5 bases outside the gene matches. CDR3 length: 13 residues. CDR3 sequence (DNA): TGTGCCAGCAGAGAACAGGGGGCGCATGAGCAGTTCTTC. Protein product: CASREQGAHEQFF. Using reference TRBV2 and TRBJ2-1 for the parts outside the CDR3, the full variable domain is EPEVTQTPSHQVTQMGQEVILRCVPISNHLYFYWYRQILGQKVEFLVSFYNNEISEKSEIFDDQFSVERPDGSNFTLKIRSTKLEDSAMYFCASREQGAHEQFFGPGTRLTVL.

The chain links TRBV7-6 to TRBJ2-1; 8 bases align to TRBD2. Germline CDR1 reads SGHVS; CDR2 reads FNYEAQ. The CDR3 is 14 residues long. V shed 1 base and J 9 bases; nucleotides not matched to a gene: 5. The CDR3 bases are TGTGCCAGCAGCTTAGATGGGACTAGGTCTGAGCAGTTCTTC. Translated, it gives CASSLDGTRSEQFF. Together with reference TRBV7-6 and TRBJ2-1, the CDR3 gives the full variable domain: GAGVSQSPRYKVTKRGQDVALRCDPISGHVSLYWYRQALGQGPEFLTYFNYEAQQDKSGLPNDRFSAERPEGSISTLTIQRTEQRDSAMYRCASSLDGTRSEQFFGPGTRLTVL.

In its sample, this clone was seen once. The J gene is TRBJ2-1, the V gene TRBV2; tentatively, D is TRBD2 (7 bases). Germline V CDR1 and CDR2: SNHLY, FYNNEI. The CDR3 runs to 14 residues. V dropped 7 bases and J dropped 7 bases, with 17 bases sitting between them. CDR3 sequence reads: CASKEGGGLNEQFF. The CDR3, as DNA: TGTGCCAGCAAGGAGGGGGGGGGATTGAATGAGCAGTTCTTC. Full variable domain (outside the CDR3, taken from reference TRBV2 and TRBJ2-1): EPEVTQTPSHQVTQMGQEVILRCVPISNHLYFYWYRQILGQKVEFLVSFYNNEISEKSEIFDDQFSVERPDGSNFTLKIRSTKLEDSAMYFCASKEGGGLNEQFFGPGTRLTVL.

Only one count was recorded for this clone. This rearrangement joins TRBV19 to TRBJ2-1; 7 bases map to TRBD1. CDR3 length: 14 amino acids. Unmatched junction bases numbered 5, after V lost 4 bases and J lost 5 bases. CDR1 LNHDA and CDR2 SQIVND come from the germline V gene (reference sequence). CDR3 residues: CASSTQGKNNEQFF. The CDR3 DNA sequence: TGTGCCAGTAGTACACAGGGGAAGAACAATGAGCAGTTCTTC.

The chain couples TRBV2 to TRBJ2-2, with 7 bases aligning to TRBD2. V dropped 8 bases and J dropped 4; count of bases not matched to a gene: 10. In germline, CDR1 is SNHLY, CDR2 FYNNEI. The CDR3 covers 15 residues. The CDR3 reads CASESEGEGTGELFF. The CDR3 region has the DNA TGTGCCAGCGAATCGGAAGGGGAGGGCACCGGGGAGCTGTTTTTT.

The rearrangement joins TRBV6-5 to TRBJ1-1; weak D call: TRBD1 (5 bases). This CDR3 is built from 13 residues. Trimming shortened V by 2 bases and J by 1 base, and 5 bases separated the two germline ends. The germline V gene has CDR1 MNHEY and CDR2 SVGAGI. The CDR3 region is CASSYRGNTEAFF. CDR3 nucleotide sequence: TGTGCCAGCAGTTACAGGGGGAACACTGAAGCTTTCTTT.

The chain carries TRBV7-9 and TRBJ1-2; D ambiguous. CDR3 size: 13 residues. The germline gives CDR1 SEHNR, CDR2 FQNEAQ (reference sequence). Trimming left V 2 bases short and J 4 bases short, with 8 bases between. The CDR3 region has the DNA TGTGCCAGCAGCTTACTGAGTTCCTATGGCTACACCTTC. Its translation: CASSLLSSYGYTF.

The chain joins TRBV11-3 to TRBJ2-3, with D maybe TRBD2 (7 bases). The CDR3 totals 16 residues. The germline gives CDR1 SGHNT, CDR2 YENEEA. Deletions cut 5 bases from V and 4 bases from J, with 19 bases between. The CDR3 is CASSLLGGLSPDTQYF. The CDR3, as DNA: TGTGCCAGCAGCCTCCTCGGGGGGCTGAGCCCAGATACGCAGTATTTT.

V and J are TRBV2 and TRBJ2-2, with 8 bases identical to TRBD2. Germline assignment: CDR1 SNHLY and CDR2 FYNNEI. The CDR3 spans 16 residues. The V and J ends lost 5 bases and 0 bases, in that order; junction bases with no gene match: 5. The CDR3, as DNA: TGTGCCAGCAGTTTACTAGCGGTCGCGAACACCGGGGAGCTGTTTTTT. Amino acids: CASSLLAVANTGELFF.

V and J are TRBV5-1 and TRBJ2-3; TRBD2 matches 11 bases. After removal of 4 bases from V and 3 bases from J, the junction contained 7 bases not matched to a gene. Germline V gene data show CDR1 as SGHRS and CDR2 as YFSETQ. CDR3 length: 16 amino acids. CDR3 protein: CASSPRLAGRTDTQYF. In DNA, the CDR3 is TGCGCCAGCAGCCCGAGACTAGCGGGGAGGACAGATACGCAGTATTTT.

This clone was recorded only once. The CDR3 sequence is CASSVQSGNTIYF. In DNA, the CDR3 is TGTGCCAGCAGTGTTCAGTCTGGAAACACCATATATTTT. The V gene is TRBV28, the J gene TRBJ1-3, with D uncertain. Trimming left V 5 bases short and J 1 base short, with 6 bases between. Germline values: CDR1 MDHEN, CDR2 SYDVKM. This CDR3 spans 13 amino acids.

Here the CDR3 reads CASSIGLAGGPSTDTQYF. CDR3 DNA: TGTGCCAGTAGTATCGGGCTGGCGGGGGGGCCTAGCACAGATACGCAGTATTTT. The gene calls are TRBV19 and TRBJ2-3, with 9 nucleotides matching TRBD2. The CDR3 has 18 residues. With 3 bases clipped from V and 0 bases from J, the junction kept 10 bases outside the gene matches. Germline V gene lookup returns CDR1 LNHDA and CDR2 SQIVND (reference sequence). Drawing the rest from reference TRBV19 and TRBJ2-3, the complete variable domain is DGGITQSPKYLFRKEGQNVTLSCEQNLNHDAMYWYRQDPGQGLRLIYYSQIVNDFQKGDIAEGYSVSREKKESFPLTVTSAQKNPTAFYLCASSIGLAGGPSTDTQYFGPGTRLTVL.

V usage is TRBV11-2 and J usage is TRBJ2-1; D might be TRBD1 (6 bases). Trimming took 3 bases from V and 0 from J, leaving 18 bases between them. CDR1 and CDR2 from the germline V gene are SGHAT and FQNNGV. There are 18 residues in the CDR3. CDR3 DNA: TGTGCCAGCAGCTTCTATCTCCCCGACAGGCGCTCCTACAATGAGCAGTTCTTC. It codes for CASSFYLPDRRSYNEQFF.

The V gene is TRBV14, the J gene TRBJ1-2; maybe TRBD1 (5 bases). There are 14 residues in the CDR3. CDR1 and CDR2 (germline): SGHDN, FVKESK. V was pared by 0 bases and J by 2 bases, with 7 bases between. The CDR3 region has the DNA TGTGCCAGCAGCCAAGATGACAGCAACTATGGCTACACCTTC. It translates to CASSQDDSNYGYTF.

The table lists this clone with a count of one. The chain carries TRBV27 and TRBJ1-2; D call uncertain. CDR1 and CDR2 from the germline V gene are MNHEY and SMNVEV (reference sequence). The CDR3 loop spans 14 amino acids. Trimming removed 6 bases from V and 8 bases from J, with 19 bases in between. In DNA form, the CDR3 reads TGTGCCAGCAGCCGCTCGCCTGGACTTGACGGCTACACCTTC. Its protein product is CASSRSPGLDGYTF.

A single count supports this clone. V is TRBV10-3 and J is TRBJ1-5; D is uncertain. This CDR3 contains 18 residues. Germline CDR1 and CDR2: ENHRY and SYGVKD. V was trimmed by 1 base and J by 7 bases, leaving 23 bases between them. The CDR3 sequence: CAISEWQVQPRRAQPQHF. CDR3 nucleotides: TGTGCCATCAGTGAGTGGCAGGTTCAGCCCCGCCGAGCCCAGCCCCAGCATTTT.

The chain joins TRBV10-2 to TRBJ1-3; D remains ambiguous. The germline V gene encodes CDR1 WSHSY and CDR2 SAAADI. The CDR3 runs to 14 residues. V was clipped by 8 bases and J by 8 bases, with 19 bases between them. CDR3 loop: CASSPGFHMDTIYF. Written as DNA, the CDR3 is TGCGCCAGCTCACCCGGGTTCCATATGGACACCATATATTTT.

The chain carries TRBV11-3 and TRBJ2-7, with D possibly TRBD2 on 5 matching bases. V lost 3 bases and J 5 bases, leaving 23 bases between the germline ends. The germline gives CDR1 SGHNT, CDR2 YENEEA. The CDR3 contains 17 residues. Here the CDR3 DNA reads TGTGCCAGCAGCTTGACTAAACCCACAGAGGCCAATCACGAGCAGTACGTC. It codes for CASSLTKPTEANHEQYV.

The J gene is TRBJ2-4, the V gene TRBV15; tentative D call: TRBD2 (5 bases). This CDR3 has 15 residues. The germline V and J ends were trimmed by 0 bases and 5 bases, with 11 bases remaining between them. CDR1 and CDR2 from the germline V gene are LNHNV and YYDKDF (reference sequence). The CDR3 nucleotides read TGTGCCACCAGCAGAGATCGGGGTAGCCAAAACATTCAGTACTTC. It codes for CATSRDRGSQNIQYF.

The gene calls are TRBV27 and TRBJ2-3, with TRBD1 matching over 11 bases. The CDR3 is 18 residues long. Germline V gene data show CDR1 as MNHEY and CDR2 as SMNVEV (reference sequence). V lost 8 bases to trimming and J lost 3 bases; unmatched junction nucleotides: 16. This CDR3 is CASSDRGLTDRNTDTQYF. CDR3 nucleotide sequence: TGTGCCAGCTCGGACAGGGGGCTAACCGATCGTAATACAGATACGCAGTATTTT.

This clone was seen only once. The DNA of the CDR3 is TGTGCCAGCAGTGCCGGGACAGGGGGATACAATGAGCAGTTCTTC. It is translated as CASSAGTGGYNEQFF. The chain combines TRBV2 with TRBJ2-1; 11 bases are shared with TRBD1. Germline V CDR1 and CDR2: SNHLY, FYNNEI. Trimming removed 4 bases from V and 4 bases from J; junction bases left unmatched: 3. This CDR3 has 15 amino acids.

The chain employs TRBV5-4 and TRBJ2-3, with 8 bases lining up with TRBD2. This CDR3 has 16 residues. In germline, CDR1 is SGHNT, CDR2 YYREEE (reference sequence). J gave up 4 bases and V 4 bases, and 11 bases lay outside the gene matches. The CDR3 DNA reads as TGTGCCAGCAGCCCGGGGGGGGCAGGTGTAGCAGATACGCAGTATTTT. Translating it yields CASSPGGAGVADTQYF.

This chain joins TRBV15 and TRBJ2-7; D is possibly TRBD1 (5 bases). The length of the CDR3 is 15 residues. Trimming pared 2 bases from V and 5 bases from J, leaving 16 bases between. Germline V CDR1 and CDR2: LNHNV, YYDKDF (reference sequence). DNA of the CDR3: TGTGCCACCAGCAGATCCGTGGCAGGGCGACACGAGCAGTACGTC. Translated: CATSRSVAGRHEQYV.

CDR3: CASRSRQEPAKEQYV. The CDR3 region has the DNA TGTGCCAGCAGGAGTCGACAGGAACCTGCGAAGGAGCAGTACGTC. The rearrangement uses TRBV28 and TRBJ2-7, with D perhaps TRBD1 (6 bases). Germline V gives CDR1 MDHEN, CDR2 SYDVKM. Trimming took 6 bases from V and 7 from J, leaving 22 bases between them. The CDR3 has 15 amino acids.

The rearrangement joins TRBV27 to TRBJ2-4; TRBD2 is a possible D gene (7 bases). Between the trimmed V and J ends, which lost 6 bases and 3 bases, there was a span of 18 bases. From germline, CDR1 is MNHEY and CDR2 SMNVEV (reference sequence). CDR3 length: 16 residues. DNA for the CDR3: TGTGCCAGCAGCCCTTGGGGGGGGGCAGGCAAAAACATTCAGTACTTC. Its protein is CASSPWGGAGKNIQYF.

This chain uses TRBV4-1 with TRBJ1-1; D unresolved. The ends were cut back, 0 bases at V and 6 bases at J, with 14 bases in the middle. Germline-derived CDR1 and CDR2 are MGHRA and YSYEKL. The length of the CDR3 is 15 residues. The CDR3 DNA sequence: TGCGCCAGCAGCCAAGATCTTGTTTCTGGCCCTGAAGCTTTCTTT. Encoded protein: CASSQDLVSGPEAFF.

This clone has just one count. This sequence joins TRBV6-1 and TRBJ2-7; 9 bases are shared with TRBD1. The CDR3 contains 14 residues. Germline V gene sequence: CDR1 MNHNS, CDR2 SASEGT. V lost 6 bases and J lost 2; bases outside the gene matches: 5. CDR3 coding DNA: TGTGCCAGCAGGACAGGGGGTACCCCCTACGAGCAGTACGTC. Residues: CASRTGGTPYEQYV.